The 26 T cell receptor beta chains given below trace back to one sample, sequenced in a study of graft-versus-host responses after intestinal transplantation. Libraries were prepared by immunoSEQ multiplex PCR; TCRdb keeps only in-frame clonotypes and omits some of them. Of about 130,000 clones in the sample, about 93% were seen once. These receptors lack a known antigen. Here the sequenced sample was unstimulated CD4+ T cells sorted from spleen or lymph node cells, taken before intestinal transplant. All receptors come from a human donor who received an intestinal transplant.

The V call is TRBV5-4, the J call TRBJ1-2; TRBD1 agrees at 8 bases. CDR1 and CDR2 from the germline V gene are SGHNT and YYREEE (reference sequence). CDR3 length: 16 residues. V was clipped by 0 bases and J by 4 bases; unmatched bases: 8. The CDR3, as DNA: TGTGCCAGCAGCTTGGCCTCTGGACAGGGCGGCTATGGCTACACCTTC. It is translated as CASSLASGQGGYGYTF.

The rearrangement links TRBV18 to TRBJ2-7, with 7 bases identical to TRBD1. Germline V lookup: CDR1 KGHSH, CDR2 LQKENI. V lost 3 bases to trimming and J lost 3 bases; unmatched junction nucleotides: 8. The CDR3 is made up of 15 amino acids. The CDR3 DNA reads as TGTGCCAGCTCACCGAACCCGGGACAGATCTACGAGCAGTACTTC. Protein product: CASSPNPGQIYEQYF.

J is TRBJ2-1 and V is TRBV2; 9 positions match TRBD1. The CDR3 is 15 amino acids. The V segment lost 7 bases and the J segment 4 bases; nucleotides outside the gene matches: 8. CDR1 and CDR2 (germline): SNHLY, FYNNEI. CDR3 nucleotide sequence: TGTGCCAGCAAGGGGGGACAGGGAGAATACAATGAGCAGTTCTTC. It codes for CASKGGQGEYNEQFF. Drawing the rest from reference TRBV2 and TRBJ2-1, the complete variable domain is EPEVTQTPSHQVTQMGQEVILRCVPISNHLYFYWYRQILGQKVEFLVSFYNNEISEKSEIFDDQFSVERPDGSNFTLKIRSTKLEDSAMYFCASKGGQGEYNEQFFGPGTRLTVL.

The chain employs TRBV19 and TRBJ2-1; 8 bases align to TRBD2. The V segment lost 3 bases and the J segment 1 base; nucleotides outside the gene matches: 5. The germline V gene has CDR1 LNHDA and CDR2 SQIVND (reference sequence). The CDR3 covers 16 residues. In nucleotides, the CDR3 is TGTGCCAGTAGTATCCCTAGCGGGTATTCCTACAATGAGCAGTTCTTC. This encodes CASSIPSGYSYNEQFF.

This chain connects TRBV28 to TRBJ2-6; D remains unclear. The germline V gene has CDR1 MDHEN and CDR2 SYDVKM. The CDR3 is made up of 15 amino acids. Trimming cost V 0 bases and J 4 bases, with 7 bases left between them. CDR3 in DNA: TGTGCCAGCAGTTTATGGGTCGCGGGGGCCAACGTCCTGACTTTC. Translated: CASSLWVAGANVLTF.

CDR3 protein: CATTSGSTDTQYF. Here the CDR3 DNA reads TGTGCCACTACCTCAGGGTCCACAGATACGCAGTATTTT. The V gene is TRBV25-1, the J gene TRBJ2-3; TRBD1 is a possible D gene (5 bases). There are 13 residues in the CDR3. CDR1 and CDR2 from the germline V gene are MGHDK and SYGVNS. Trimming left V 10 bases short and J 2 bases short, with 13 bases between. Full variable domain (remainder filled in from reference TRBV25-1 and TRBJ2-3): EADIYQTPRYLVIGTGKKITLECSQTMGHDKMYWYQQDPGMELHLIHYSYGVNSTEKGDLSSESTVSRIRTEHFPLTLESARPSHTSQYLCATTSGSTDTQYFGPGTRLTVL.

The chain uses TRBV6-5 and TRBJ2-5, with D uncertain. CDR3 size: 15 residues. Germline CDR1 reads MNHEY; CDR2 reads SVGAGI. The V end was cut by 5 bases, the J end by 2 bases, with 15 bases between. CDR3 region: CASSAPWGLQETQYF. The CDR3 bases are TGTGCCAGCAGTGCCCCCTGGGGTCTGCAAGAGACCCAGTACTTC.

The rearrangement uses TRBV19 and TRBJ2-7, with D possibly TRBD1 on 5 matching bases. Trimming removed 5 bases at V and 0 bases at J, with 11 bases between. There are 14 residues in the CDR3. From germline, CDR1 is LNHDA and CDR2 SQIVND (reference sequence). The CDR3 protein is CASSPQGHSYEQYF. For the CDR3, the DNA is TGTGCCAGTAGTCCGCAGGGCCACTCCTACGAGCAGTACTTC.

The chain joins TRBV18 to TRBJ1-1; D gene unclear. The ends were cut back, 3 bases at V and 4 bases at J, with 9 bases in the middle. Per germline, CDR1 KGHSH and CDR2 LQKENI. The CDR3 has 13 residues. The CDR3 coding sequence is TGTGCCAGCTCACCGGACCTGGGCACTGAAGCTTTCTTT. This codes for CASSPDLGTEAFF.

The chain carries TRBV21-1 and TRBJ1-1. TRBV21-1 is termed a pseudogene. This CDR3 has 20 amino acids. CDR3 in amino acids: CASSKGGALRVLRMNTEAFF. The CDR3 DNA sequence: TGTGCCAGCAGCAAAGGGGGGGCGCTTCGGGTCCTTCGCATGAACACTGAAGCTTTCTTT.

The chain has TRBV9 and TRBJ2-7, with TRBD1 as a possible D gene (6 bases). Germline lookup yields CDR1 SGDLS and CDR2 YYNGEE. The CDR3 spans 16 residues. Trimming removed 2 bases from V and 1 base from J, with 16 bases in between. The CDR3 reads CASSVGGQPTSYEQYF. The CDR3 DNA reads TGTGCCAGCAGCGTCGGAGGACAGCCGACTTCCTACGAGCAGTACTTC.

The CDR3 DNA follows: TGTGCCAGCAGCTTAGGGCAGGGCATTGGCAATCAGCCCCAGCATTTT. It codes for CASSLGQGIGNQPQHF. The chain is built from TRBV7-2 and TRBJ1-5, with a weak D call TRBD1 (5 bases). The CDR3 has 16 residues. The V gene's germline CDR1 is SGHTA and CDR2 FQGNSA. V was pared by 1 base and J by 2 bases, with 12 bases between.

This clone has only a few counts. The J gene is TRBJ2-3, the V gene TRBV6-1, with D possibly TRBD2 on 6 matching bases. Per the germline V gene, CDR1 is MNHNS and CDR2 is SASEGT. With 0 bases removed from V and 2 bases from J, the gap between germline ends came to 9 bases. The CDR3 loop spans 15 amino acids. CDR3 bases: TGTGCCAGCAGTGAAGCGGAGGGGTCCACAGATACGCAGTATTTT. Protein: CASSEAEGSTDTQYF.

This chain joins TRBV10-1 and TRBJ1-2, with D unclear. This CDR3 is 11 amino acids long. Between the trimmed V and J ends, which lost 3 bases and 4 bases, there was a span of 3 bases. The germline V gene encodes CDR1 WNHNN and CDR2 SYGVQD (reference sequence). The CDR3 region is CASSDGYGYTF. CDR3 DNA: TGCGCCAGCAGTGACGGCTATGGCTACACCTTC.

The V and J genes are TRBV5-6 and TRBJ2-1; 9 bases agree with TRBD2. With V trimmed by 4 bases and J by 3 bases, 8 bases remained unmatched. The CDR3 spans 16 residues. The germline CDR1 and CDR2 sequences are SGHDT and YYEEEE. This chain's CDR3 is CASSVPGLAVYNEQFF. The DNA for the CDR3 is TGTGCCAGCAGCGTGCCGGGACTAGCAGTCTACAATGAGCAGTTCTTC.

This chain uses TRBV30 with TRBJ2-4; D unresolved. This CDR3 region has 17 residues. With 0 bases removed from V and 1 base from J, the gap between germline ends came to 16 bases. Germline CDR1 reads GTSNPN; CDR2 reads SVGIG (reference sequence). Here the CDR3 reads CAWSVSGVQYAKNIQYF. The DNA of the CDR3 is TGTGCCTGGAGTGTATCTGGAGTACAATATGCCAAAAACATTCAGTACTTC.

The gene calls are TRBV28 and TRBJ1-5, with D unresolved. Trimming stripped 4 bases from V and 2 bases from J, with 12 bases between. The germline V gene has CDR1 MDHEN and CDR2 SYDVKM. The length of the CDR3 is 15 residues. The CDR3 protein is CASSSSQGGNQPQHF. In DNA form, the CDR3 reads TGTGCCAGCAGTTCGAGCCAAGGCGGCAATCAGCCCCAGCATTTT.

This rearrangement joins TRBV25-1 to TRBJ2-1, with a weak D call TRBD2 (5 bases). The length of the CDR3 is 17 residues. Germline CDR1 and CDR2: MGHDK and SYGVNS. Trimming stripped 3 bases from V and 6 bases from J, with 21 bases between. CDR3 in DNA: TGTGCCAGCAGTGATCCACTCCTAGCTAGGGCGGGCAATGAGCAGTTCTTC. Protein sequence: CASSDPLLARAGNEQFF.

The chain carries TRBV5-1 and TRBJ2-3; 7 positions agree with TRBD2. J gave up 0 bases and V 0 bases, and 1 base lay outside the gene matches. The CDR3 consists of 15 residues. Germline CDR1 SGHRS, CDR2 YFSETQ. The CDR3 sequence is CASSLDSGSTDTQYF. The CDR3 DNA is TGCGCCAGCAGCTTGGATAGCGGGAGCACAGATACGCAGTATTTT.

V usage is TRBV28 and J usage is TRBJ2-3, with D possibly called TRBD1 or TRBD2 (5 bases each). Between the trimmed V and J ends, which lost 8 bases and 0 bases, there was a span of 24 bases. CDR1 is MDHEN and CDR2 is SYDVKM in the germline V gene. This CDR3 has 18 amino acids. CDR3 protein: CASPPGGAGAGSTDTQYF. In DNA form, the CDR3 reads TGTGCCAGCCCCCCTGGGGGAGCCGGGGCCGGAAGCACAGATACGCAGTATTTT.

The J gene is TRBJ2-7, the V gene TRBV28; 8 bases are shared with TRBD1. CDR3 length: 14 amino acids. The junction had 10 bases not matched to a gene; V was cut back by 8 bases and J by 4 bases. Germline V gives CDR1 MDHEN, CDR2 SYDVKM. In nucleotides, the CDR3 is TGTGCCAGCGGCAGCCAGACAGGGGTTTACGAGCAGTACTTC. This gives the protein CASGSQTGVYEQYF.

The CDR3 region has the DNA TGTGCCAGCAGTCGTCTGACAGGGGACACCGGGGAGCTGTTTTTT. It specifies CASSRLTGDTGELFF. The chain joins TRBV6-1 to TRBJ2-2; 8 positions match TRBD1. V was clipped by 5 bases and J by 3 bases; unmatched bases: 5. From germline, CDR1 is MNHNS and CDR2 SASEGT. CDR3 length: 15 amino acids.

Concerning this clone itself: The CDR3 carries no conserved terminal phenylalanine or tryptophan, so it likely arises from a read error. This rearrangement joins TRBV18 to TRBJ1-5; 7 nucleotides match TRBD1. V gave up 5 bases and J gave up 5 bases; unmatched junction bases: 9. The CDR3 runs 15 residues. The germline V gene encodes CDR1 KGHSH and CDR2 LQKENI. The CDR3 is CASSILQGRHQPQHL. The CDR3 bases are TGTGCCAGCTCAATACTACAGGGGAGGCATCAGCCCCAGCATCTT.

The chain links TRBV7-2 to TRBJ2-7; 9 nucleotides agree with TRBD1. Per the germline V gene, CDR1 is SGHTA and CDR2 is FQGNSA. V lost 4 bases and J lost 5; bases outside the gene matches: 6. This CDR3 region has 14 residues. Written as DNA, the CDR3 is TGTGCCAGCAGCTCGACAGGGGGAAGCGACGAGCAGTACTTC. The encoded protein is CASSSTGGSDEQYF.

V is TRBV28 and J is TRBJ1-5; D call uncertain. Trimming took 4 bases from V and 3 from J, leaving 13 bases between them. Germline V gene sequence: CDR1 MDHEN, CDR2 SYDVKM. The CDR3 loop spans 15 amino acids. The CDR3 loop reads CASSSALGYNQPQHF. CDR3 in DNA: TGTGCCAGCAGTTCAGCCCTGGGGTACAATCAGCCCCAGCATTTT.

The rearrangement links TRBV10-3 to TRBJ1-4; D is unresolved. There are 13 residues in the CDR3. Trimming shortened V by 2 bases and J by 4 bases, and 5 bases separated the two germline ends. The germline CDR1 and CDR2 sequences are ENHRY and SYGVKD. As DNA, the CDR3 is TGTGCCATCAGTGAGGCCCGTAATGAAAAACTGTTTTTT. It is translated as CAISEARNEKLFF.